Reported below is one T cell receptor beta chain. The sample comes from a study of OX40 agonist ivuxolimab in advanced cancers. Data came from immunoSEQ multiplex PCR; TCRdb stores just in-frame clones and leaves some out. Of roughly 76,000 clones listed, approximately 85% were seen once; the top ten hold around 5.5%. Unmatched junction bases numbered 1, after V lost 6 bases and J lost 5 bases. The CDR3 has 12 residues. Germline CDR1 reads WSHSY; CDR2 reads SAAADI. J is TRBJ1-5 and V is TRBV10-2, with TRBD1 matching over 7 bases. The material sequenced was CD4+ or CD8+ T cells sorted from blood, taken in a trial of the OX40 agonist ivuxolimab. This TCR was recovered from an adult with an advanced solid tumor such as melanoma, head and neck, liver or kidney cancer. The DNA of the CDR3 is TGCGCCAGCAGAACAGGGGATCAGCCCCAGCATTTT. Translation gives CASRTGDQPQHF.